These T cell receptor beta chains were read from a single sample in a study of blood T cell repertoires in COVID-19. TCRdb's table, derived via immunoSEQ multiplex PCR, lists solely in-frame clones and lacks some. The sample yields over 100,000 clones, over 70% seen once. Sequencing was carried out using peripheral blood. The receptors derive from an older woman with acute or convalescent COVID-19. Both conserved end residues are part of each CDR3. Each record gives: V gene, J gene, clone size, CDR3 protein. Expanded clones are given a class, and other clones once, few, many or no size at all.

V gene: TRBV6-5; J gene: TRBJ1-2; clone size: .; CDR3 protein: CASSFLGGGYTF
V gene: TRBV2; J gene: TRBJ1-2; clone size: .; CDR3 protein: CASSAGQVYGYTF
V gene: TRBV24-1; J gene: TRBJ2-1; clone size: .; CDR3 protein: CATSASGRAEFEQFF
V gene: TRBV12-3/TRBV12-4; J gene: TRBJ1-3; clone size: few; CDR3 protein: CASSFSGNTIYF
V gene: TRBV6-2/TRBV6-3; J gene: TRBJ2-1; clone size: .; CDR3 protein: CASSQPGEQFF
V gene: TRBV7-3; J gene: TRBJ2-3; clone size: few; CDR3 protein: CASSLMQADTQYF
V gene: TRBV10-3; J gene: TRBJ1-3; clone size: .; CDR3 protein: CAIVREGLAGNTIYF
V gene: TRBV2; J gene: TRBJ2-5; clone size: .; CDR3 protein: CASSVRRVGETQYF
V gene: TRBV28; J gene: TRBJ1-1; clone size: .; CDR3 protein: CAINTNTEAFF
V gene: TRBV30; J gene: TRBJ2-2; clone size: few; CDR3 protein: CAWSRGGTNTGELFF
V gene: TRBV6-6; J gene: TRBJ1-2; clone size: .; CDR3 protein: CASSYPQGGERTF
V gene: TRBV6-5; J gene: TRBJ1-3; clone size: .; CDR3 protein: CASSSGNSGNTIYF
V gene: TRBV3-1/TRBV3-2; J gene: TRBJ1-4; clone size: few; CDR3 protein: CASSPGFATNEKLFF
V gene: TRBV18; J gene: TRBJ2-5; clone size: .; CDR3 protein: CASSPNGTPQETQYF
V gene: TRBV6-2/TRBV6-3; J gene: TRBJ2-1; clone size: .; CDR3 protein: CASSYWSSYNEQFF
V gene: TRBV15; J gene: TRBJ1-1; clone size: .; CDR3 protein: CATSRAQNTEAFF
V gene: TRBV2; J gene: TRBJ1-1; clone size: .; CDR3 protein: CASSTTGKGGEAFF
V gene: TRBV5-4; J gene: TRBJ2-1; clone size: .; CDR3 protein: CASLSGGVAGAEQFF
V gene: TRBV20-1; J gene: TRBJ2-7; clone size: .; CDR3 protein: CSAYLNYEQYF
V gene: TRBV4-1; J gene: TRBJ2-5; clone size: .; CDR3 protein: CASSLVSGSGETQYF
V gene: TRBV2; J gene: TRBJ2-3; clone size: .; CDR3 protein: CASSLLAGGSDTQYF
V gene: TRBV27; J gene: TRBJ2-2; clone size: .; CDR3 protein: CASSLRGGGQNTGELFF
V gene: TRBV19; J gene: TRBJ2-7; clone size: .; CDR3 protein: CASQGGYYEQYF
V gene: TRBV2; J gene: TRBJ1-5; clone size: .; CDR3 protein: CASSGPGQGTSAQHF
V gene: TRBV24-1; J gene: TRBJ2-1; clone size: .; CDR3 protein: CATSDSTSGAYNEQFF
V gene: TRBV28; J gene: TRBJ2-3; clone size: few; CDR3 protein: CASGTASTDTQYF
V gene: TRBV7-2; J gene: TRBJ2-3; clone size: .; CDR3 protein: CASSLRGGAVDTQYF
V gene: TRBV7-6; J gene: TRBJ2-1; clone size: .; CDR3 protein: CASSPRRRDRGTYNEQFF
V gene: TRBV19; J gene: TRBJ2-3; clone size: .; CDR3 protein: CASIDRSLTDTQYF
V gene: TRBV18; J gene: TRBJ1-1; clone size: .; CDR3 protein: CASSSEQGAEAFF
V gene: TRBV18; J gene: TRBJ1-1; clone size: few; CDR3 protein: CASSPTGDKDTEAFF
V gene: TRBV6-5; J gene: TRBJ1-4; clone size: .; CDR3 protein: CASIGDFNEKLFF
V gene: TRBV6-5; J gene: TRBJ1-3; clone size: few; CDR3 protein: CASPGRGTSGNTIYF
V gene: TRBV11-3; J gene: TRBJ2-7; clone size: once; CDR3 protein: CASSWTTSYEQYF
V gene: TRBV9; J gene: TRBJ1-6; clone size: once; CDR3 protein: CASSVSGQGASPLHF
V gene: TRBV7-2; J gene: TRBJ2-2; clone size: .; CDR3 protein: CASSLAGTSGVTGELFF
V gene: TRBV29-1; J gene: TRBJ2-1; clone size: .; CDR3 protein: CSAQGQLYNEQFF
V gene: TRBV7-3; J gene: TRBJ2-1; clone size: .; CDR3 protein: CASSSYQGLQQFF
V gene: TRBV7-8; J gene: TRBJ2-2; clone size: .; CDR3 protein: CASSSGVSTGELFF
V gene: TRBV25-1; J gene: TRBJ1-3; clone size: .; CDR3 protein: CASSDAPSSGNTIYF
V gene: TRBV9; J gene: TRBJ2-5; clone size: .; CDR3 protein: CASSEGLAGQGQETQYF
V gene: TRBV5-6; J gene: TRBJ2-7; clone size: .; CDR3 protein: CASSRTGNPYEQYF
V gene: TRBV5-8; J gene: TRBJ2-4; clone size: few; CDR3 protein: CASSLWGGGVNPKNIQYF
V gene: TRBV3-1/TRBV3-2; J gene: TRBJ2-7; clone size: .; CDR3 protein: CASSQGSSRGTQQYF
V gene: TRBV25-1; J gene: TRBJ2-3; clone size: .; CDR3 protein: CASSEGRSHPDTQYF
V gene: TRBV12-5; J gene: TRBJ1-3; clone size: .; CDR3 protein: CASGLVLGNTIYF
V gene: TRBV10-1; J gene: TRBJ2-1; clone size: .; CDR3 protein: CASSSGAGGTYNEQFF
V gene: TRBV13; J gene: TRBJ2-3; clone size: .; CDR3 protein: CASSLTSPTDTQYF
V gene: TRBV19; J gene: TRBJ1-5; clone size: .; CDR3 protein: CASSMVGQPNQPQHF
V gene: TRBV6-1; J gene: TRBJ2-7; clone size: .; CDR3 protein: CASSEWGGGAYEQYF
V gene: TRBV28; J gene: TRBJ1-5; clone size: once; CDR3 protein: CASSFPSGLGNQPQHF
V gene: TRBV28; J gene: TRBJ1-5; clone size: .; CDR3 protein: CASTWGRGNQPQHF
V gene: TRBV7-2; J gene: TRBJ2-2; clone size: few; CDR3 protein: CASSSRGGSNTGELFF